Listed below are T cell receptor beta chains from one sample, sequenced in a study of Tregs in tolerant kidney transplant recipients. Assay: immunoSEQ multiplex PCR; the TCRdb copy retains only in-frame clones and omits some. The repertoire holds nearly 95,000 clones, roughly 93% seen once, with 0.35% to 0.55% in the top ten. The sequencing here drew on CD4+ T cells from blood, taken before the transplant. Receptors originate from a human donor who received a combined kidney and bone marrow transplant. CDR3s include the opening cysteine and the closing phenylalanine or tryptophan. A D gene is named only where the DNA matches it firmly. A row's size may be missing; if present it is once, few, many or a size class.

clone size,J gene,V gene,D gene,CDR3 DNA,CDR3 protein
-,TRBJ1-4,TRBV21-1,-,TGTGCCCGACAACCGGAGACGGATCGAGGGAATGAAAAACTGTTTTTT,CARQPETDRGNEKLFF
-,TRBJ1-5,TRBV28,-,TGTGCCAGCAGTTTTGTCCCAGGGTCTTATCAGCCCCAGCATTTT,CASSFVPGSYQPQHF
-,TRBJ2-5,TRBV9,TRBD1,TGTGCCAGCAGCCCCCGAACCGGGACAGGGAAAGAGACCCAGTACTTC,CASSPRTGTGKETQYF
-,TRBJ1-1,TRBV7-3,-,TGTGCCAGCAGCTTACACATGAACACTGAAGCTTTCTTT,CASSLHMNTEAFF
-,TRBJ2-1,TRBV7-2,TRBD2,TGTGCCAGCACCCTAGGGACTAGCGGTTTCTTC,CASTLGTSGFF
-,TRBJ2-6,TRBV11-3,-,TGTGCCAGCGGTCCTATAAACGGGGGGGCCAACGTCCTGACTTTC,CASGPINGGANVLTF
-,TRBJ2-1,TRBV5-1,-,TGCGCCAGCAGCTTGGACAGCCGCTACAATGAGCAGTTCTTC,CASSLDSRYNEQFF
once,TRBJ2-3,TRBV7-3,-,TGTGCCAGCAGCTTAACCCCAAAGGCTAGCGTCAGCACAGATACGCAGTATTTT,CASSLTPKASVSTDTQYF
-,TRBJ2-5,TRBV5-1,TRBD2,TGCGCCAGCAGCCCCAGACTAGCGGTCCAAGAGACCCAGTACTTC,CASSPRLAVQETQYF
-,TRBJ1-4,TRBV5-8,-,TGTGCCAGCAGCTTGGGCTACTGGGCCGATGAAAAACTGTTTTTT,CASSLGYWADEKLFF
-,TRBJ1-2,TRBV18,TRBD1,TGTGCCAGCTCACCAACCGGGACAGGGGGCGATGGCTACACCTTC,CASSPTGTGGDGYTF
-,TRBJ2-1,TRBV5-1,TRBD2,TGCGCCAGCAGCAAACAAGCGGGGGGTACGGACAATGAGCAGTTCTTC,CASSKQAGGTDNEQFF
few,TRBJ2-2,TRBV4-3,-,TGCGCCAGCAGCCAAGACACCCCCAGAGGGCGCACCGGGGAGCTGTTTTTT,CASSQDTPRGRTGELFF
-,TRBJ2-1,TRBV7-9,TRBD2,TGTGCCAGCAGCTTATCCCTAGCGGGGTCCTACAATGAGCAGTTCTTC,CASSLSLAGSYNEQFF
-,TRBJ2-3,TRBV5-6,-,TGTGCCAGCACCCGGCTGGACTTATTTTATAATACGCAGTATTTT,CASTRLDLFYNTQYF
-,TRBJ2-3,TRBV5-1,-,TGCGCCAGCAGCTTGGAACTCCTGCTGACAGATACGCAGTATTTT,CASSLELLLTDTQYF
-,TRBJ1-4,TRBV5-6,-,TGTGCCAGCAGCTTGGCAGGGGTCAATGAAAAACTGTTTTTT,CASSLAGVNEKLFF
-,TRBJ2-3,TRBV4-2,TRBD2,TGTGCCAGCAGCCAGGATGAAGCGGGGGGCACAGATACGCAGTATTTT,CASSQDEAGGTDTQYF
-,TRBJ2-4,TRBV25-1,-,TGTGCCAGCAGTGATCCGGGGATAAACATTCAGTACTTC,CASSDPGINIQYF
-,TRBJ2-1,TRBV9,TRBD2,TGTGCCAGCAGCCCCTGGACTAGTTCCGATGAGCAGTTCTTC,CASSPWTSSDEQFF
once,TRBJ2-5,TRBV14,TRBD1,TGTGCCAGCAGCCAAGACAGGGGGCAAGAGACCCAGTACTTC,CASSQDRGQETQYF
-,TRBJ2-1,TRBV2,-,TGTGCCAGCACCCTCGGGGGTTACCGGGTAGATGAGCAGTTCTTC,CASTLGGYRVDEQFF
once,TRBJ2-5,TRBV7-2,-,TGTGCCAGCAGCTTAGCTCTCGTCCAAGAGACCCAGTACTTC,CASSLALVQETQYF
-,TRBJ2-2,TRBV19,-,TGTGCCAGTAGTATAGTAGGGGAGGCCGGGGAGCTGTTTTTT,CASSIVGEAGELFF
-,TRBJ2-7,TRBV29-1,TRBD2,TGCAGCGTTATTTTGGGAGGGGAGCAGTACTTC,CSVILGGEQYF
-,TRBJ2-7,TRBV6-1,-,TGTGCCAGCAGCAGAAGGGGCCTGCGGGAGCAGTACTTC,CASSRRGLREQYF
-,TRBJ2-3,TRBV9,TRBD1,TGTGCCAGCAGCGTAGCTTTACAGGGGCAAACAGATACGCAGTATTTT,CASSVALQGQTDTQYF
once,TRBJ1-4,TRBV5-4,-,TGTGCCAGCAGCATCACGGGGTTTGGGGAAAAACTGTTTTTT,CASSITGFGEKLFF
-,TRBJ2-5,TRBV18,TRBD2,TGTGCCAGCTCACCACGAGCGAGCGGGAGTGGGGAGACCCAGTACTTC,CASSPRASGSGETQYF
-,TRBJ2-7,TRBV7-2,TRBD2,TGTGCCAGCAGCTTAGGGAGAGCGGGGGGGGCCTACGAGCAGTACTTC,CASSLGRAGGAYEQYF
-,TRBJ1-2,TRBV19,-,TGTGCCAGTCTCAGGACAGCTAACGGCTACTATGGCTACACCTTC,CASLRTANGYYGYTF
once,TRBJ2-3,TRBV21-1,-,TGTGCCAGTCCTCGCGATAGTTTAGCTAGCGGGGGCGGGAATACGCAGTATTTT,CASPRDSLASGGGNTQYF
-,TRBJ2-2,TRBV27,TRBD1,TGTGCCAGCAGTTTACAGGGGGTAGACACCGGGGAGCTGTTTTTT,CASSLQGVDTGELFF
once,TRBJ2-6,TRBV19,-,TGTGCCAGTAGTATCTGGTCGGGAACAAATGGGGCCAACGTCCTGACTTTC,CASSIWSGTNGANVLTF
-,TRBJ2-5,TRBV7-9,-,TGTGCCAGCAGCTTAGGGCTAGGCCTACAAGAGACCCAGTACTTC,CASSLGLGLQETQYF
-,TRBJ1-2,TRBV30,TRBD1,TGTGCCTGGAGGGGGACAGGGAATAGTGGTGGCTACACCTTC,CAWRGTGNSGGYTF
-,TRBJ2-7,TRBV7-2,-,TGTGCCAGCAGCTTAAGTTCCCGGGGTACGTACGAGCAGTACTTC,CASSLSSRGTYEQYF
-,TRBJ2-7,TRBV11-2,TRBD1,TGTGCCAGCAGCTTTAACAGGGGCGGGTCCGAGCAGTACTTC,CASSFNRGGSEQYF
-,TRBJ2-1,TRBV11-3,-,TGTGCCAGCAGCCCACTGCCGAGCTCCTACAATGAGCAGTTCTTC,CASSPLPSSYNEQFF
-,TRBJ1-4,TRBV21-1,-,TGTGCCAGCAGCGAAGGGGGCGAAAAACTGTTTTTT,CASSEGGEKLFF
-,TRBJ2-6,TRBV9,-,TGTGCCAGCCGACGGGACTCTGGGGCCAACGTCCTGACTTTC,CASRRDSGANVLTF
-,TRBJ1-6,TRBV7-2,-,TGTGCCAGCAGTGATACAGGGTGGTCACCCCTCCACTTT,CASSDTGWSPLHF
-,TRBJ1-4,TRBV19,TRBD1,TGTGCCAGTAGCCTAACAGGGGGTAATGAAAAACTGTTTTTT,CASSLTGGNEKLFF
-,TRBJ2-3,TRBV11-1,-,TGTGCCAGCAGGCTGTGGGGGGATCCAGATACGCAGTATTTT,CASRLWGDPDTQYF
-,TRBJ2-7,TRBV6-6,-,TGTGCCAGCACCGCGTCGACCCAGGTTTGGGAGCAGTACTTC,CASTASTQVWEQYF
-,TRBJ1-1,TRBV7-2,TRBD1,TGTGCCAGCAGCTCCAGGACAGGGAGGAGGACTGAAGCTTTCTTT,CASSSRTGRRTEAFF
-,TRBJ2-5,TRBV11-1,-,TGTGCCAGCAGCTTCCACAGTGAAGAGACCCAGTACTTC,CASSFHSEETQYF
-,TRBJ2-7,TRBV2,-,TGTGCCAGCAGTGGTTGGGCATCCGAGCAGTACTTC,CASSGWASEQYF
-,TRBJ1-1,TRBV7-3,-,TGTGCCAGCAGCTTAATACAGGGAACTGAAGCTTTCTTT,CASSLIQGTEAFF
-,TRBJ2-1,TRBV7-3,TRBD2,TGTGCCAGCAGCTCTAGACTAGCGGACAATGAGCAGTTCTTC,CASSSRLADNEQFF